One sample yielded the 24 T cell receptor beta chains listed below, sequenced in a study of lymphopenia after photon versus proton radiotherapy. The data were produced by immunoSEQ multiplex PCR, yet TCRdb's version contains in-frame clones alone and is incomplete. The sample holds tens of thousands of clones, approximately 85% seen once. The specimen was peripheral blood, collected from a patient treated with photon-based radiotherapy. These receptors were obtained from a man between 35 and 55 years old with gastric cancer.

This clone occurred once. The chain employs TRBV12-5 and TRBJ2-3; D not resolved. Germline V CDR1 and CDR2: LGHNT, FRNRAP. There are 13 residues in the CDR3. With 7 bases removed from V and 1 base from J, the gap between germline ends came to 9 bases. CDR3 protein: CASALVRTDTQYF. The CDR3 DNA follows: TGTGCTAGTGCACTGGTTCGCACAGATACGCAGTATTTT.

J is TRBJ2-7 and V is TRBV10-3; 8 bases agree with TRBD1. The CDR3 extends over 13 amino acids. V dropped 4 bases and J dropped 2; count of bases not matched to a gene: 1. Germline lookup yields CDR1 ENHRY and CDR2 SYGVKD. DNA of the CDR3: TGTGCCATCAGTGGACAGGGGACCTACGAGCAGTACTTC. Its protein is CAISGQGTYEQYF.

The chain recombines TRBV6-1 with TRBJ2-1; D remains ambiguous. CDR1 and CDR2 from the germline V gene are MNHNS and SASEGT. The V end lost 7 bases, the J end lost 4 bases, and 8 bases lay between the germline ends. This CDR3 is built from 12 residues. The DNA for the CDR3 is TGTGCCAGCAAGGCAAATTACAATGAGCAGTTCTTC. Residues: CASKANYNEQFF.

The V and J genes are TRBV6-4 and TRBJ1-1; no firm D call. CDR1 and CDR2 (germline): MRHNA, SNTAGT. The CDR3 has 13 amino acids. V lost 5 bases and J 2 bases, leaving 9 bases between the germline ends. In DNA, the CDR3 is TGTGCCAGCAGTTTGAAAGCTAACACTGAAGCTTTCTTT. Encoded protein: CASSLKANTEAFF.

The CDR3 protein is CASSLGRGQTQYF. Here the CDR3 DNA reads TGTGCCAGCAGTTTAGGACGGGGGCAGACCCAGTACTTC. The chain links TRBV27 to TRBJ2-5; D may be TRBD1 or TRBD2 (6 bases each). The CDR3 has 13 residues. The V gene lost 2 bases and the J gene lost 6 bases, with 10 bases spanning the gap. Germline-derived CDR1 and CDR2 are MNHEY and SMNVEV (reference sequence).

This chain uses TRBV7-3 with TRBJ2-7; 10 bases agree with TRBD1. The CDR3 spans 14 residues. The V gene end was trimmed by 2 bases and the J gene end by 3 bases; junction bases not matched to a gene: 1. Germline V gene lookup returns CDR1 SGHTA and CDR2 FQGTGA. The CDR3 loop is CASSLRDRGYEQYF. Written as DNA, the CDR3 is TGTGCCAGCAGCTTACGGGACAGGGGCTACGAGCAGTACTTC. Full variable domain (remainder filled in from reference TRBV7-3 and TRBJ2-7): GAGVSQTPSNKVTEKGKYVELRCDPISGHTALYWYRQSLGQGPEFLIYFQGTGAADDSGLPNDRFFAVRPEGSVSTLKIQRTERGDSAVYLCASSLRDRGYEQYFGPGTRLTVT.

About this clone itself: An end of the junction differs from the germline gene, which may be a read error. The chain combines TRBV19 with TRBJ2-1; possible D gene TRBD2, 6 bases. CDR3 length equals 16 residues. CDR1 is LNHDA, CDR2 SQIVND, per germline (reference sequence). CDR3 DNA: TGTGCCAATAGTCCAAGAGGCGGGGCAAACTACAATGAGCAGTTCTTC. Translation: CANSPRGGANYNEQFF.

This chain uses TRBV4-3 with TRBJ2-5; D perhaps matches TRBD1 (5 bases). The CDR3 runs to 15 residues. Germline loops: CDR1 LGHNA, CDR2 YSLEER. The V end was cut by 0 bases, the J end by 7 bases, with 15 bases between. The chain's CDR3 is CASSQEIGFQGTQYF. CDR3 nucleotides: TGCGCCAGCAGCCAAGAGATCGGTTTTCAGGGGACCCAGTACTTC.

The CDR3 sequence is CSVATSSNTGELFF. Written as DNA, the CDR3 is TGCAGCGTTGCGACGTCTAGCAACACCGGGGAGCTGTTTTTT. The chain has TRBV29-1 and TRBJ2-2; possibly TRBD2 for D (5 bases). Germline assignment: CDR1 SQVTM and CDR2 ANQGSEA. V was clipped by 4 bases and J by 2 bases, with 11 bases between them. This CDR3 is built from 14 residues.

DNA of the CDR3: TGCGCCAGCAGCTTCGGAGCGGGGGCGGATACGCAGTATTTT. This translates into CASSFGAGADTQYF. The V and J genes are TRBV5-1 and TRBJ2-3, with TRBD2 matching 8 bases. The germline CDR1 and CDR2 sequences are SGHRS and YFSETQ. V gave up 2 bases and J gave up 6 bases; unmatched junction bases: 5. The CDR3 is 14 amino acids.

The chain couples TRBV11-1 to TRBJ1-1; perhaps TRBD1 as D (5 bases). The CDR3 spans 15 residues. CDR1 is SGHAT and CDR2 is FQDESV in the germline V gene (reference sequence). Trimming removed 4 bases at V and 0 bases at J, with 12 bases between. CDR3 nucleotide sequence: TGTGCCAGCAGCTGGGACCTGGGGGTGAACACTGAAGCTTTCTTT. Its protein is CASSWDLGVNTEAFF.

The chain joins TRBV5-1 to TRBJ2-7; D is uncertain. CDR3 length equals 14 residues. The V gene's germline CDR1 is SGHRS and CDR2 YFSETQ. Trimming took 1 base from V and 6 from J, leaving 14 bases between them. The CDR3 bases are TGCGCCAGCAGCTTGATAGGTGAGACGTCCGAGCAGTACTTC. It is translated as CASSLIGETSEQYF.

Here the CDR3 reads CASSLASPGAGANVLTF. CDR3 sequence (DNA): TGTGCCAGCAGCTTAGCGTCCCCGGGTGCTGGGGCCAACGTCCTGACTTTC. V is TRBV7-2 and J is TRBJ2-6; D is uncertain. The germline CDR1 and CDR2 sequences are SGHTA and FQGNSA. Trimming took off 0 bases at V and 2 bases at J, with 11 bases between the two ends. The CDR3 sequence is 17 residues long.

The chain joins TRBV4-1 to TRBJ1-2, with D unresolved. CDR3 size: 13 residues. V was clipped by 0 bases and J by 4 bases, with 6 bases between them. The germline V gene encodes CDR1 MGHRA and CDR2 YSYEKL. CDR3 sequence (DNA): TGCGCCAGCAGCCAAGAAAACGGCTATGGCTACACCTTC. It codes for CASSQENGYGYTF.

The rearrangement joins TRBV29-1 to TRBJ2-5; D unresolved. The V end lost 8 bases, the J end lost 10 bases, and 14 bases lay between the germline ends. The CDR3 has 10 residues. Germline V gene sequence: CDR1 SQVTM, CDR2 ANQGSEA. This CDR3 is CSTGQAVQYF. As DNA, the CDR3 is TGCAGCACCGGCCAGGCCGTCCAGTACTTC. Filled out from reference TRBV29-1 and TRBJ2-5, the complete variable domain reads SAVISQKPSRDICQRGTSLTIQCQVDSQVTMMFWYRQQPGQSLTLIATANQGSEATYESGFVIDKFPISRPNLTFSTLTVSNMSPEDSSIYLCSTGQAVQYFGPGTRLLVL.

The rearrangement links TRBV5-1 to TRBJ2-1, with a tentative D call TRBD1 (5 bases). Germline CDR1 reads SGHRS; CDR2 reads YFSETQ. This CDR3 has 15 amino acids. V lost 4 bases and J 0 bases, leaving 11 bases between the germline ends. The CDR3 loop is CASSGGQTSYNEQFF. The CDR3 DNA follows: TGCGCCAGCAGCGGCGGACAAACCTCCTACAATGAGCAGTTCTTC.

The V call is TRBV12-5, the J call TRBJ2-5; D is unresolved. V lost 5 bases, J lost 5 bases, and 9 bases lay in between. The CDR3 covers 12 residues. Germline-derived CDR1 and CDR2 are LGHNT and FRNRAP. This CDR3 reads CASGDSLETQYF. The CDR3 bases are TGTGCTAGTGGTGACTCTTTGGAGACCCAGTACTTC. The complete variable domain, with remaining parts taken from reference TRBV12-5 and TRBJ2-5, reads DARVTQTPRHKVTEMGQEVTMRCQPILGHNTVFWYRQTMMQGLELLAYFRNRAPLDDSGMPKDRFSAEMPDATLATLKIQPSEPRDSAVYFCASGDSLETQYFGPGTRLLVL.

The V and J genes are TRBV10-2 and TRBJ2-7; TRBD2 matches at 8 bases. The V gene end was trimmed by 2 bases and the J gene end by 4 bases; junction bases not matched to a gene: 10. Germline V gene lookup returns CDR1 WSHSY and CDR2 SAAADI. This CDR3 is 16 amino acids long. The CDR3 protein is CASSEPNSGIVYEQYF. CDR3 DNA: TGCGCCAGCAGTGAGCCGAATAGCGGGATTGTTTACGAGCAGTACTTC.

CDR3: CASSPGQMGADTQYF. CDR3 bases: TGTGCCAGCAGCCCGGGACAGATGGGGGCAGATACGCAGTATTTT. J is TRBJ2-3 and V is TRBV5-4; 7 nucleotides align to TRBD1. V gave up 4 bases and J gave up 4 bases; unmatched junction bases: 9. The CDR3 is 15 residues long. CDR1 and CDR2 (germline): SGHNT, YYREEE (reference sequence).

The CDR3 nucleotides read TGTGCCAGCAGCCACCAGCACACTTATGAAGCTTTCTTT. Its translation is CASSHQHTYEAFF. The genes are TRBV7-2 and TRBJ1-1; D is unclear. The CDR3 is made up of 13 amino acids. In germline, CDR1 is SGHTA, CDR2 FQGNSA. Trimming stripped 5 bases from V and 7 bases from J, with 14 bases between.

This chain uses TRBV19 with TRBJ1-2, with 8 positions matching TRBD1. The length of the CDR3 is 15 residues. V shed 4 bases, J shed 0 bases, and the junction held 4 bases outside the gene matches. Germline assignment: CDR1 LNHDA and CDR2 SQIVND (reference sequence). CDR3 protein: CASSTTGDPNYGYTF. In DNA, the CDR3 is TGTGCCAGTAGTACGACAGGGGATCCTAACTATGGCTACACCTTC.

The chain combines TRBV7-9 with TRBJ1-4; tentatively, D is TRBD1 (5 bases). This CDR3 is 14 amino acids long. The V end lost 5 bases, the J end lost 8 bases, and 15 bases lay between the germline ends. The germline V gene has CDR1 SEHNR and CDR2 FQNEAQ (reference sequence). The CDR3 DNA follows: TGTGCCAGCAGCCCCGGGACCCCGGCCGAAAAACTGTTTTTT. Amino acid sequence: CASSPGTPAEKLFF. Supplemented by reference TRBV7-9 and TRBJ1-4, the full variable domain reads DTGVSQNPRHKITKRGQNVTFRCDPISEHNRLYWYRQTLGQGPEFLTYFQNEAQLEKSRLLSDRFSAERPKGSFSTLEIQRTEQGDSAMYLCASSPGTPAEKLFFGSGTQLSVL.

This CDR3 is CAWSRGSNQPQHF. The CDR3 nucleotides are TGTGCCTGGAGCAGGGGCAGCAATCAGCCCCAGCATTTT. The J gene is TRBJ1-5, the V gene TRBV30; possibly TRBD1 for D (6 bases). V dropped 3 bases and J dropped 1 base, with 7 bases sitting between them. This CDR3 has 13 residues. Germline-derived CDR1 and CDR2 are GTSNPN and SVGIG (reference sequence).

This clone has only a few counts. The CDR3: CASTRTYGSGANVLTF. The DNA for the CDR3 is TGTGCCAGCACCCGAACCTACGGGAGCGGGGCCAACGTCCTGACTTTC. This chain joins TRBV7-9 and TRBJ2-6; TRBD2 is a possible D gene (6 bases). Trimming cost V 7 bases and J 4 bases, with 17 bases left between them. This CDR3 has 16 residues. CDR1 SEHNR and CDR2 FQNEAQ come from the germline V gene (reference sequence). Based on the CDR3 plus reference TRBV7-9 and TRBJ2-6, the full variable domain is DTGVSQNPRHKITKRGQNVTFRCDPISEHNRLYWYRQTLGQGPEFLTYFQNEAQLEKSRLLSDRFSAERPKGSFSTLEIQRTEQGDSAMYLCASTRTYGSGANVLTFGAGSRLTVL.